This TCR beta chain was documented in a study of beta chain features in type 1 diabetes listed by TCRdb under 2018. The study in broad terms: Mean age, gender distribution, total cell number and subset yield did not differ between patients and healthy donors. In the study, recently diagnosed type 1 diabetes patients and matched healthy donors were compared on the TCRB repertoires of their sorted circulating CD4+ T cell subsets. Regulatory and stem cell-like memory subsets were obtained from only 8 patients and roughly eight healthy donors, while naive and central memory subsets were obtained from all 30 or so donors. A total of about 99,000,000 sorted cells were examined across all samples, and RNA yield correlated strongly with the number of cells per subset. What the research found in general, with its limitations: HLA sub-analyses involved small numbers of individuals, so any influence of HLA type on TCRB rearrangement remained unresolved. Sequencing cDNA rather than genomic DNA could over-represent highly expressing activated cells, although activation and CD3 levels did not differ between groups. Shorter templates might have been favored by PCR, but patient and control samples were amplified and corrected together, so both groups would have been affected equally by any skew. Type 1 diabetes patients showed a moderate but significant shortening of TCRB CDR3 length in all four CD4+ subsets. Fewer insertions and more nucleotide deletions at VDJ recombination sites were observed in patients with type 1 diabetes, implying thymic rearrangement abnormalities. The naive, central memory and regulatory TCRB repertoires appeared to resemble one another more closely among patients than among healthy donors.

All of the isolated RNA was reverse transcribed with the High Capacity cDNA Reverse Transcription Kit, so expressed TCRB transcripts were sequenced. Naive, central memory and regulatory T cell samples underwent deep immunoSEQ sequencing, averaging around 3.6 million total reads per sample. After sorted cells were lysed in RLT buffer, RNA was extracted with DNase-treated RNeasy Micro or Mini kits, with the choice depending on cell number. Each cell subset was processed separately to prevent cross-contamination, with patient and healthy donor samples processed together. TCRB sequences were amplified from cDNA with the immunoSEQ multiplex PCR, producing 87-bp fragments spanning the CDR3 region. Sequencing of the amplicons was performed on the Illumina HiSeq platform. The study's own analysis went as follows. Synthetic template baselines were used to correct PCR bias computationally, reads within Hamming distance 2 were collapsed together, and singletons that could not be merged were discarded. Reads were aligned against IMGT to assign V, D and J genes, CDR3 length and insertions or deletions at six rearrangement sites. Clonotype counts were normalized to sorted cell number within each subset before computing true diversity and Gini coefficients with the tcR R package. The overlap coefficient, calculated on TCRB nucleotide sequences, was used to quantify repertoire sharing. As a proxy for the pre-selection repertoire, out-of-frame TCRB sequences from naive cells were analyzed. TCRdb took this table from immuneACCESS and kept in-frame rearrangements with V and J called. Such tables lack part of the clones; where checked against another copy, unresolved V genes explain under half of the gap, and the rest is unexplained. V, J and clone size derive from that table, while D and trimming were established from the DNA sequence. This sample is represented by 600,000 or so clones; about an eighth of them were singletons. Clones ranked in the top ten supply around 0.12% of the sample.

The CDR3 runs 16 amino acids, cysteine and phenylalanine included. The kept DNA is CDR3 alone, 48 bases in frame from the first base. The germline V gene encodes CDR1 SEHNR and CDR2 FQNEAQ (reference sequence). The germline ends are 17 bases apart after V is trimmed by 1 base and J by 5 bases. A note on this clone: Its antigen is currently not known. No base quality information exists; no much larger clone differs at one position.

A single peripheral blood draw of roughly 0.11 L on average was collected from each donor into heparinised tubes. Using a panel that included CD45RO, CCR7, CD25, CD127, CD95 and CD27, naive, central memory, regulatory and stem cell-like memory CD4+ T cells were sorted on a BD FACSAria II. All sorted populations exceeded 98% purity. PBMCs were separated immediately by Lymphoprep density gradient centrifugation and were stained directly, without being cultured. So that batch effects would be minimized, each experiment stained and sorted samples in pairs, pairing one healthy donor with one patient. The sequenced material came from naive CD4+ T cells from blood. The cell subset or site label corresponds to: true naive CD4+ T cells. This TCR was sampled from a man aged 25 to 40 with type 1 diabetes. The chain uses TRBV7-9 and TRBJ2-5, and TRBD2 may be the D gene, going by 5 matching bases. The sequenced DNA: TGTGCCAGCAGCTTAGTCACTTTAGTACGGAGGGAGACCCAGTACTTC. Translated, this is CASSLVTLVRRETQYF.